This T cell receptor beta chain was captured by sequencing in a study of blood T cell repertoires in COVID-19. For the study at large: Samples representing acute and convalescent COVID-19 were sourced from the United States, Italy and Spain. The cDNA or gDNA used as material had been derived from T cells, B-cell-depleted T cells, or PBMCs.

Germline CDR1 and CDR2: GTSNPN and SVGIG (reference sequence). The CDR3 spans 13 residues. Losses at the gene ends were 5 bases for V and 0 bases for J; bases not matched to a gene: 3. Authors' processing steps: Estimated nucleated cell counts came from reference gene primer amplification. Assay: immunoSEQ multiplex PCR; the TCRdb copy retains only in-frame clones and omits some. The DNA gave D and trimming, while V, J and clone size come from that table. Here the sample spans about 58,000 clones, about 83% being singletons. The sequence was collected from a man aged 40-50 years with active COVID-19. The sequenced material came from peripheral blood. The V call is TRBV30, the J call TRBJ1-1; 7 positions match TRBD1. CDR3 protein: CAWDRAMNTEAFF. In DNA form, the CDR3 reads TGTGCCTGGGACAGGGCCATGAACACTGAAGCTTTCTTT.